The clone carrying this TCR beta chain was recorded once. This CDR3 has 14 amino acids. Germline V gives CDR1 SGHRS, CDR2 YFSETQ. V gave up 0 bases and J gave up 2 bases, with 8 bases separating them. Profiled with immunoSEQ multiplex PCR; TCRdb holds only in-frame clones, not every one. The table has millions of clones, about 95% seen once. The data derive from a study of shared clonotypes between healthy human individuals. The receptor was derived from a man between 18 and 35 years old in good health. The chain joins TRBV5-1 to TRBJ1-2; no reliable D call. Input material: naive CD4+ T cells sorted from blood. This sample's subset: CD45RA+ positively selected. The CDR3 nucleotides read TGCGCCAGCAGCTTGGATGGGTTAAACTATGGCTACACCTTC. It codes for CASSLDGLNYGYTF.